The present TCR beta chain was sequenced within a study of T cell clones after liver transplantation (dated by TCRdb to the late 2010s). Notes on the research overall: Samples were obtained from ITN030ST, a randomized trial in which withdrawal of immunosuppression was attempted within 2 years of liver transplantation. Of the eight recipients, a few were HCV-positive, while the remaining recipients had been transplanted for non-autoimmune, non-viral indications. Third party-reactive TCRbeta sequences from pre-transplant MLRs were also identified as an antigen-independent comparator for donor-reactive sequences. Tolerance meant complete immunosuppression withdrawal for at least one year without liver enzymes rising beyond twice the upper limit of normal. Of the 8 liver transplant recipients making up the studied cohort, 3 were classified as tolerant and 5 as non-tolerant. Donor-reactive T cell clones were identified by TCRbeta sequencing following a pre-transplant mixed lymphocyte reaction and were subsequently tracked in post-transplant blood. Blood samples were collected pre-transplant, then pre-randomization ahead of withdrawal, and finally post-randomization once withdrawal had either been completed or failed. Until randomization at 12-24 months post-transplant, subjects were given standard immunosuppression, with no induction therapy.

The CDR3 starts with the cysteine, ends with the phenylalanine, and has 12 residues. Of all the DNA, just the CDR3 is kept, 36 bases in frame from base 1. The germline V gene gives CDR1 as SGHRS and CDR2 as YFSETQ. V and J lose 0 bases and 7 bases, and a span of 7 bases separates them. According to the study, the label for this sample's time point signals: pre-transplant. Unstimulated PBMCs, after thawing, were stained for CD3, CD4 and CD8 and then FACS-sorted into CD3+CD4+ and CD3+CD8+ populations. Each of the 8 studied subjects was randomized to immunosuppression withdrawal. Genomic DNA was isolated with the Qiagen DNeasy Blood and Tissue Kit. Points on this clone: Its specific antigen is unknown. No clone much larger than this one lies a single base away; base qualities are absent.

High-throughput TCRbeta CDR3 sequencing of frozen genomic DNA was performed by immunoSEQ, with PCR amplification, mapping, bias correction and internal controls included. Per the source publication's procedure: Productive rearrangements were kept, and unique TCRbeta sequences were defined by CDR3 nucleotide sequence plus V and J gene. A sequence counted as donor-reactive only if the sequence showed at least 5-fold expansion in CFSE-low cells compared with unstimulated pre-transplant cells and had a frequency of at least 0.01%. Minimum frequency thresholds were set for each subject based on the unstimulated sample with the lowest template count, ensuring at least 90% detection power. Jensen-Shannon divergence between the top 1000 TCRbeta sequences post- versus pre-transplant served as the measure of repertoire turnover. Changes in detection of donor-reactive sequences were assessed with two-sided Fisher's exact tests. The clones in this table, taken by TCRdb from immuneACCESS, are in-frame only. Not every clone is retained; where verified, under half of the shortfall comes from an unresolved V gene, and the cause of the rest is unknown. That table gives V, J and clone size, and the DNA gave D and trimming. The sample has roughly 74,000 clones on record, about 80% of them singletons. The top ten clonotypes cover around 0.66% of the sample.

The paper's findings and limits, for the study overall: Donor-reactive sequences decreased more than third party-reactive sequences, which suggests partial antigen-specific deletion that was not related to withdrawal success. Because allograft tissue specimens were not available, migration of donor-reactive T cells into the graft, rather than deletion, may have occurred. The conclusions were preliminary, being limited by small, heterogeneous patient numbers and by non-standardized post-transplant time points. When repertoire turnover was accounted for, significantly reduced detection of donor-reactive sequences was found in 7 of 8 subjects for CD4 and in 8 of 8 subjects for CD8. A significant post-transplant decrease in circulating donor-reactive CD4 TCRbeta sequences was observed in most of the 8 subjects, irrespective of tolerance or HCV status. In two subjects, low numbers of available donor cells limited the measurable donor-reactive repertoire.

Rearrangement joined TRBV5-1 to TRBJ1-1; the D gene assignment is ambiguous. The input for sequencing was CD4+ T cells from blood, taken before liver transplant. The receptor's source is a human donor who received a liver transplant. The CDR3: CASSLERGEAFF. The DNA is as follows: TGCGCCAGCAGCTTGGAACGGGGTGAAGCTTTCTTT.